Reported below is one T cell receptor beta chain. Its antigen is as yet unknown. The donors belonged to the roughly 110-subject validation cohort, separate from the roughly 710-subject first cohort. The sample comes from a study of cytomegalovirus exposure and HLA in healthy donors. Study-wide points: In the roughly 130 validation repertoires, a later analysis found that first-cohort TCR clusters tended to co-occur.

Clones were read by immunoSEQ multiplex PCR, and TCRdb kept only the in-frame ones, dropping some. The sample yields approximately 240,000 clones, about 90% seen once. Sequencing was carried out using PBMCs. The origin of this receptor is a woman aged 18-30 years in good health and CMV-seronegative.

CDR3: CASSPTGSGNTIYF. The CDR3 nucleotides are TGTGCCAGCAGTCCTACAGGGTCTGGAAACACCATATATTTT. The chain combines TRBV6-5 with TRBJ1-3; tentatively, D is TRBD1 (6 bases). The V gene's germline CDR1 is MNHEY and CDR2 SVGAGI. V gave up 5 bases and J gave up 1 base, with 9 bases separating them. CDR3 size: 14 residues.